The 10 T cell receptor beta chains given below trace back to one sample, sequenced in a study of regulatory T cells in long-lasting Graves disease. The time point was: newly diagnosed GD, antithyroid drugs for less than 3 months. Extracted PBMC RNA gave rise to the TCR library. Researchers made TCR beta libraries by using iRepertoire HTBI primers and running Arm-PCR on CDR3 regions. TCRdb ran MiXCR on the multiplex PCR reads and lists one entry per CDR3 protein. The repertoire holds a few hundred thousand distinct CDR3 sequences, with about 17% as singletons. These data also featured in a second study, about T cells in Graves' hyperthyroidism and ophthalmopathy.

The sequencing here drew on peripheral blood mononuclear cells (PBMCs), taken at new diagnosis, from a patient treated with antithyroid drugs. These receptors were taken from a woman younger than 30 with Graves disease.

This clonotype was seen repeatedly, ten times or more. The chain combines TRBV5-1 with TRBJ2-7; 10 bases fit TRBD1. J gave up 4 bases and V 4 bases, and 8 bases lay outside the gene matches. The germline V gene encodes CDR1 SGHRS and CDR2 YFSETQ. CDR3 length: 15 amino acids. The CDR3 loop is CASSRIPGQGYEQYF. The CDR3 region has the DNA TGCGCCAGCAGCAGGATACCGGGACAGGGGTACGAGCAGTACTTC.

This clonotype was observed many times. V is TRBV5-1 and J is TRBJ1-1, with TRBD1 matching over 8 bases. The V and J ends lost 0 bases and 7 bases, in that order; junction bases with no gene match: 8. This CDR3 comprises 15 residues. From germline, CDR1 is SGHRS and CDR2 YFSETQ. This CDR3 reads CASSLATGQGYEAFF. The CDR3 DNA sequence: TGCGCCAGCAGCTTGGCTACCGGACAGGGATATGAAGCTTTCTTT.

The rearrangement links TRBV12-3 or TRBV12-4 to TRBJ2-3; D possibly matches TRBD1 or TRBD2 (7 bases each). V was clipped by 6 bases and J by 6 bases, with 19 bases between them. This CDR3 contains 15 residues. The CDR3: CASSRSGGGADTQYF. CDR3 sequence (DNA): TGTGCCAGCAGCCGCTCAGGGGGGGGGGCGGATACGCAGTATTTT.

About this clonotype itself: This may stem from a read error, because a much larger clone lies one nucleotide away. The chain links TRBV7-8 to TRBJ2-7; tentative D call: TRBD2 (7 bases). Trimming cost V 0 bases and J 7 bases, with 16 bases left between them. The CDR3 is made up of 15 amino acids. CDR1 is SGHVS, CDR2 FQNEAQ, per germline. The CDR3 nucleotides are TGTGCCAGCAGCTTAGCGGGAGGGGGGCGCTATGAGCAGTACTTC. This encodes CASSLAGGGRYEQYF.

There are many counts of this clonotype. The V and J genes are TRBV5-1 and TRBJ1-1; 10 bases agree with TRBD1. This CDR3 comprises 13 residues. From germline, CDR1 is SGHRS and CDR2 YFSETQ. J gave up 10 bases and V 0 bases, and 3 bases lay outside the gene matches. The CDR3 protein is CASSLEGTGVAFF. The CDR3 nucleotides read TGCGCCAGCAGCTTGGAAGGGACAGGGGTAGCTTTCTTT.

This clonotype was found a few times. This sequence may be a read error, since a much larger clone differs from it by one base. J is TRBJ1-1 and V is TRBV2; TRBD1 is a possible D gene (5 bases). This CDR3 has 16 amino acids. Per germline, CDR1 SNHLY and CDR2 FYNNEI. The V and J ends lost 6 bases and 4 bases respectively, with 21 bases between them. The CDR3 DNA reads as TGTGCCAGCAGCGGGAGCCCGGGACGGATGAGCACTGAAGCTTTCTTT. Its translation: CASSGSPGRMSTEAFF. Filled out from reference TRBV2 and TRBJ1-1, the complete variable domain reads EPEVTQTPSHQVTQMGQEVILRCVPISNHLYFYWYRQILGQKVEFLVSFYNNEISEKSEIFDDQFSVERPDGSNFTLKIRSTKLEDSAMYFCASSGSPGRMSTEAFFGQGTRLTVV.

This clonotype was observed a few times. The V and J genes are TRBV12-3 or TRBV12-4 and TRBJ2-7; D unresolved. V lost 1 base and J lost 2, with 15 bases in between. This CDR3 has 16 residues. CDR3 region: CASSLEGEVSPYEQYF. The CDR3 DNA is TGTGCCAGCAGTTTAGAAGGCGAAGTTTCGCCCTACGAGCAGTACTTC.

This clonotype was recorded at least ten times. The rearrangement links TRBV6-1 to TRBJ1-6; 7 positions match TRBD1. The CDR3 is 17 amino acids. CDR1 and CDR2 from the germline V gene are MNHNS and SASEGT. V lost 10 bases to trimming and J lost 4 bases; unmatched junction nucleotides: 16. The CDR3 sequence is CAILLPGQRNYNSPLHF. CDR3 nucleotides: TGTGCCATTCTCCTCCCGGGACAGCGTAATTATAATTCACCCCTCCACTTT.

A remark on this clonotype: A much bigger clone sits one base away, suggesting this may be a read error. The chain employs TRBV5-1 and TRBJ2-3, with D maybe TRBD2 (6 bases). V dropped 7 bases and J dropped 3 bases, with 12 bases sitting between them. Germline V gives CDR1 SGHRS, CDR2 YFSETQ. The CDR3 runs to 13 residues. CDR3 sequence: CASQRLDTDTQYF. In DNA, the CDR3 is TGCGCCAGCCAACGACTAGATACAGATACGCAGTATTTT.

This clonotype was seen many times. The CDR3 sequence is CASSAASIGTDTQYF. DNA for the CDR3: TGTGCCAGCAGCGCGGCTAGTATTGGCACAGATACGCAGTATTTT. The gene calls are TRBV7-3 and TRBJ2-3; D unresolved. Trimming took 5 bases from V and 1 from J, leaving 13 bases between them. Germline CDR1 is SGHTA and CDR2 is FQGTGA. The CDR3 runs to 15 residues.